This T cell receptor beta chain is drawn from a study of neoadjuvant nivolumab and ipilimumab in lung cancer (dated by TCRdb to about 2020). About the study as a whole: Nivolumab was given at 3 mg/kg intravenously on days 1, 15 and 29, and the combination arm added ipilimumab 1 mg/kg on day 1 only. The major pathologic response (MPR) rate in the intention-to-treat population in each study arm was designated as the primary trial endpoint. The trial treated 44 patients with operable NSCLC: around 23 were randomized to nivolumab monotherapy and around 21 to nivolumab plus ipilimumab. The study compared TCR repertoires in pretherapy (baseline) peripheral blood with TCR repertoires in tumors resected at surgery after neoadjuvant immune checkpoint blockade. Seven patients had matched pretherapy and resected tumor pairs analyzed, with four treated with nivolumab and three with nivolumab plus ipilimumab.

Concerning this clone: The antigen this receptor binds is unknown. Base-call qualities are not available, and no considerably larger clone is one nucleotide away.

For this chain, trimming is 5 bases at the V end and 5 bases at the J end, and the number of junction bases without a gene match is 9. Inclusive of the bounding cysteine and phenylalanine, the CDR3 is 14 residues long. Here the CDR3 DNA is all that survives: 42 bases in frame from base 1. Broad study findings and their caveats: Richness in tumors resected after neoadjuvant therapy showed a positive correlation with pretherapy blood TCR richness (Spearman R ≈ 0.78). Greater TCR richness and clonality were observed in resected tumors than in tumor-adjacent uninvolved lung, and increases were observed in more dual-therapy-treated tumors. A small number of samples was subjected to TCR sequencing. From pretherapy to surgery, increases in tumor T-cell richness and clonality were observed in three of three dual-therapy tumors but in only two of four nivolumab-treated tumors. No significant correlation was found between TCR clonality and pathologic tumor regression, and only a single major-pathologic-response sample was available for the analysis of TCR clonality versus pathologic tumor regression.

The library was obtained by the immunoSEQ multiplex PCR assay. Per the original workflow: Richness and clonality were used to summarize the repertoires, and clones that significantly expanded or contracted between pre- and post-therapy samples were identified. TCRdb re-hosts the immuneACCESS table, in-frame sequences only. Its copies lack some clones; in the studies checked, an unresolved V gene accounts for under half of them, and the cause for the rest is not known. V and J calls and clone size come straight from that table; D and trimming were deduced from the DNA. This sample gives tens of thousands of clones in total; approximately 84% of them show up just once. Together, the top ten hold 5% to 7% of the sample. Sample time point, as interpreted from the label and publication: pretherapy, before neoadjuvant immune checkpoint inhibitors. The samples were taken from NEOSTAR, a phase 2 randomized trial in operable NSCLC that tested neoadjuvant nivolumab or nivolumab plus ipilimumab, followed by surgery.

The receptor was isolated from an adult with non-small cell lung cancer. The rearrangement joined TRBV5-3 to TRBJ1-1; 7 middle bases align to TRBD1. TRBV5-3 is an open reading frame, and its role is uncertain. The input for sequencing was peripheral blood, taken before neoadjuvant nivolumab, alone or with ipilimumab. DNA sequence: TGTGCCAGAAGACAGACAGGGATGTGGACTGAAGCTTTCTTT. This gives the protein CARRQTGMWTEAFF.